This T cell receptor beta chain was observed in a study of somatic mutations in cytotoxic T cells in rheumatoid arthritis. Assay: immunoSEQ multiplex PCR; the TCRdb copy retains only in-frame clones and omits some. The sample has approximately 18,000 clones; 70% to 90% are singletons. The TCR sequence derives from a man aged 40-50 years in good health. Sequenced: CD8+ T cells sorted from blood.

The CDR3 protein is CASSPNTEAFF. The DNA of the CDR3 is TGTGCCAGCAGTCCGAACACTGAAGCTTTCTTT. The rearrangement links TRBV28 to TRBJ1-1; D is undetermined. The CDR3 consists of 11 residues. The V gene lost 5 bases and the J gene lost 1 base, with 2 bases spanning the gap. The V gene's germline CDR1 is MDHEN and CDR2 SYDVKM.